This T cell receptor beta chain stems from a study of Graves' ophthalmopathy and Graves' hyperthyroidism (dated by TCRdb to the late 2010s). For the wider study: A patient counted as having stable hyperthyroidism if there was no progression to ophthalmopathy within 18 months of follow-up. In more than five hyperthyroidism patients, T-cell repertoires of thyroid tissue and blood were compared. For independent validation, a separate cohort was made up of around 18 hyperthyroidism patients plus 17 patients who later progressed from hyperthyroidism to ophthalmopathy. To explore V-J signatures distinguishing ophthalmopathy from hyperthyroidism, a discovery set of some 100 patients (roughly 45 ophthalmopathy, 55 to 60 stable hyperthyroidism) was enrolled. Once sampling was done, hyperthyroidism patients were given methimazole at a starting dose of 30 mg daily, while ophthalmopathy patients were given high-dose intravenous methylprednisolone. In total, approximately 130 blood samples were TCR-sequenced: some 40 ophthalmopathy, 75 hyperthyroidism and some 17 hyperthyroidism-to-ophthalmopathy patients. TCR beta repertoire signatures were used to distinguish Graves' ophthalmopathy from Graves' hyperthyroidism and to predict progression to ophthalmopathy. The paper as a whole reports these results and caveats: No statistical method was used to predetermine the sample size, and group allocation was not hidden from the investigators. In validation, the model predicted ophthalmopathy progression with about 71% sensitivity and approximately 78% specificity; more than ten predicted patients were CT-confirmed with GO in a median of approximately 6.2 months. Among expanded thyroid clonotypes with frequency above 0.001, most also showed up in blood, which suggests that blood repertoires may reflect the thyroid immune response. Ophthalmopathy was separated from stable hyperthyroidism by the 13-signature model with roughly 90% sensitivity and around 81% specificity in cross-validation and with 80%/75% in the test set.

The hyperthyroidism patients were 18 to 65 years old and newly diagnosed, with a disease duration of less than 2 months. Anyone with other autoimmune diseases, uncontrolled infections, pregnancy or lactation was excluded from the study. Clinical symptoms, serum thyroxine, TRAb, thyroid ultrasound and orbital computed tomography were used for diagnosis. Trizol reagent was used to extract the total RNA, and its quality was then checked on an Agilent 2100 Bioanalyzer. With regard to this clonotype: Its binding antigen is unknown. The sample holds no much larger clone one base away, and base qualities are not on file.

Taken from cysteine to phenylalanine, the CDR3 has 13 residues. Only CDR3 DNA remains: 39 bases, in frame from the first base. CDR1 SNHLY and CDR2 FYNNEI were looked up in the germline V gene. The junction carries 12 bases between V and J, which are trimmed by 8 bases and 4 bases respectively. For repertoire sequencing, TCR beta CDR3 regions were amplified from RNA transcripts. HTBI primers and the Qiagen OneStep RT-PCR kit were used in a first-round RT-PCR, which was followed by a second-round multiplex PCR, size selection and purification. The libraries underwent paired-end sequencing with 100 bp reads on an Illumina HiSeq2000. The source study handled its data this way. SOAPnuke was used to process the reads, throwing out any read that had adapters, had uncalled bases, had a mean Phred below 15, or lacked an exact constant-primer or identifier match. High-quality paired reads were merged with COPE v1.2.5. Unique nucleotide sequences were defined as clonotypes and aligned to IMGT TRB V, D and J references using MiTCR v1.1. Only V-J combinations with frequency above 0.0001 were analysed, covering approximately 99% of repertoires. A TCR clonal expansion and chaos score per V-J combination was defined as the ratio of F50 clonal expansion to chaos observed in the TCRdist matrix. Welch's t-statistics and random forest were used to reduce features to about a dozen V-J combinations, which were fed into a naive Bayes classifier. The similarity between thyroid and blood repertoires was quantified using the Morisita-Horn index. TCRdb's own reprocessing of the public reads used fastp at Q25 and MiXCR and kept productive beta chains. Rows are unified per CDR3 protein, each entry keeping the most common DNA and genes. TCRdb's processing, not the authors', yielded these V and J calls. The sample profile shows 900,000 to 1,200,000 distinct CDR3 sequences; about two fifths of them were found once. The ten largest clones add up to around 10% of the sample.

The receptor chain draws on TRBV2 and TRBJ2-1; the D segment could be TRBD1, given 6 matching bases. This TCR came from an adult man with Graves' hyperthyroidism. Sequencing was carried out using peripheral blood or thyroid tissue (not recorded which). The bases are TGTGCCAGCGTCCAGGGGCCTTACAATGAGCAGTTCTTC. Protein translation: CASVQGPYNEQFF.